This TCR beta chain was documented in a study of Ad26.COV2.S vaccination and SARS-CoV-2 variants. As concerns this clone: The antigen is not known.

Germline V gene lookup returns CDR1 MNHNY and CDR2 SVGAGI (reference sequence). With 5 bases removed from V and 10 bases from J, the gap between germline ends came to 14 bases. The CDR3 has 13 amino acids. Notes on the study in general: Responses of T cells in total may have been underestimated by the TCR breadth and depth analyses. While placebo recipients had lower spike-specific TCR breadth, vaccine recipients had more. Vaccine and placebo groups showed comparable non-spike TCR breadth. Reported post-vaccination CD8+ and CD4+ T cell responses to spike showed substantial breadth.

TCRdb's copy holds only in-frame clones and misses some; the assay was immunoSEQ multiplex PCR. The data contain about 180,000 clones, 87% of them seen just once; the ten biggest clones take up 5.5% to 6%. This TCR was recovered from a human donor who had recovered from COVID-19. The sequenced sample was peripheral blood, obtained after recovery from COVID-19. The V call is TRBV6-6, the J call TRBJ1-4; maybe TRBD1 (6 bases). The CDR3 is CASSHRQVGKLFF. The CDR3 DNA reads TGTGCCAGCAGTCATAGACAGGTGGGAAAACTGTTTTTT.